The rows below give T cell receptor beta chains drawn from one sample of a study of blood T cell repertoires in COVID-19. Clones were read by immunoSEQ multiplex PCR, and TCRdb kept only the in-frame ones, dropping some. The data contain about 160,000 clones, approximately 87% of them singletons. Sequencing was performed on peripheral blood. All receptors derive from an older woman with acute or convalescent COVID-19. Each CDR3 is given without its conserved first and last residue. The D gene is left open where the match is weak.

v_gene,d_gene,len,CDR3aa
TRBV7-2,TRBD2,13,ASSLQGGSQYEQY
TRBV30,-,12,AWSQGFGKEKLF
TRBV4-3,TRBD2,16,ASSQEPGLAGLYNEQF
TRBV5-5,-,13,ASSTSDSSNQPQH
TRBV6-2/TRBV6-3,-,11,ASSADSSLEAF
TRBV4-1,TRBD1,13,ASSQEGAGNQPQH
TRBV6-2/TRBV6-3,-,13,ASSTYRAVDQPQH
TRBV19,-,13,ASSTWRGGNQPQH
TRBV7-2,-,14,ASSLASRRSNQPQH
TRBV7-8,TRBD1,12,ASSLRTGGNTIY
TRBV11-2,TRBD1,12,ASSPGQASGGYT
TRBV19,-,13,ASSTLFGGNQPQH
TRBV2,-,14,ASSESVGAYNSPLH
TRBV9,-,11,ASSVVSVGELF
TRBV7-8,-,12,ASSLGFGNTEAF
TRBV7-8,-,10,ASSRGTDTQY
TRBV9,TRBD1,13,ASSVGTGAGYEQY
TRBV7-6,TRBD1,14,ASSDATGANTGELF
TRBV2,-,10,ASSQGWDGYT
TRBV7-9,-,14,ASSGGSGPLNYGYT
TRBV28,TRBD1,13,ASSSGLGQGVGYT
TRBV7-8,-,13,ASSFGQGTNEKLF
TRBV29-1,TRBD1,11,SVGTGSTGELF
TRBV4-1,-,13,ASSPPGRGFNEQF
TRBV5-1,-,12,ASSEQGMNQPQH
TRBV27,-,13,ASSPQGWSSYEQY
TRBV28,TRBD2,13,ASSSKLAGGETQY
TRBV5-1,-,12,ASSRAGRADTQY
TRBV28,-,15,ASSPSRGGRRTDTQY
TRBV19,TRBD1,14,ASKDYGTGVNQPQH
TRBV7-6,-,12,ASTGVGSGNTIY
TRBV10-3,TRBD2,13,AISERGGDIDTQY
TRBV7-6,TRBD2,15,ASSSLRGSGAGNEQF
TRBV11-2,TRBD1,12,ASSPTDRGYEQY
TRBV19,-,11,ASSRDSYYGYT
TRBV7-6,-,15,ASSLGGGRGLSNEQF
TRBV29-1,TRBD1,16,SAQATGTGGESGYEQY
TRBV30,TRBD1,12,AWSVGGQAYEQY
TRBV30,TRBD2,14,ACPTGTSGVGDTQY
TRBV5-1,TRBD1,12,ASSSIGQDTEAF
TRBV28,-,12,ASSLAGGVTGLF